The 10 T cell receptor beta chains below come from one sample, sequenced in a study of neurological immune-mediated disorders. TCRdb re-called the 5' RACE reads through MiXCR, storing one row per CDR3 protein. The sample contains fewer than 20,000 distinct CDR3 sequences, 3.5% of which appear only once. Sequenced material: CD8+ T cells from blood. Receptor source: a woman in her thirties or forties in good health.

This clonotype was found many times. The chain joins TRBV7-6 to TRBJ2-7; no clear D. Per germline, CDR1 SGHVS and CDR2 FNYEAQ. Trimming removed 2 bases at V and 1 base at J, with 6 bases between. The CDR3 consists of 13 residues. The CDR3 is CASSLSRSYEQYF. The CDR3 DNA follows: TGTGCCAGCAGCTTAAGCAGATCCTACGAGCAGTACTTC.

This clonotype was counted many times. V gene TRBV7-2 combines with J gene TRBJ1-1; D is unresolved. The V gene lost 5 bases and the J gene lost 1 base, with 8 bases spanning the gap. The CDR3 extends over 13 amino acids. CDR1 is SGHTA and CDR2 is FQGNSA in the germline V gene. Here the CDR3 reads CASSPLWNTEAFF. The CDR3 DNA is TGTGCCAGCAGCCCACTTTGGAACACTGAAGCTTTCTTT.

This clonotype was counted ten times or more. This chain joins TRBV28 and TRBJ2-7, with D perhaps TRBD1 or TRBD2 (5 bases each). CDR1 and CDR2 from the germline V gene are MDHEN and SYDVKM. CDR3 length equals 13 residues. Trimming shortened V by 7 bases and J by 7 bases, and 17 bases separated the two germline ends. The CDR3: CASTTLGDEEQYF. The CDR3 DNA is TGTGCCAGCACCACACTGGGGGATGAAGAGCAGTACTTC.

This clonotype was recorded at least ten times. This chain joins TRBV4-1 and TRBJ1-5, with unresolved D. The CDR3 sequence is 15 residues long. Trimming stripped 0 bases from V and 1 base from J, with 7 bases between. Per germline, CDR1 MGHRA and CDR2 YSYEKL. The CDR3 DNA sequence: TGCGCCAGCAGCCAAGAGTTTAGGAGCAATCAGCCCCAGCATTTT. Its protein is CASSQEFRSNQPQHF.

This clonotype was counted at least ten times. This rearrangement joins TRBV11-2 to TRBJ2-1; D uncertain. Between the trimmed V and J ends, which lost 7 bases and 7 bases, there was a span of 11 bases. The germline CDR1 and CDR2 sequences are SGHAT and FQNNGV. This CDR3 comprises 12 residues. CDR3 coding DNA: TGTGCCAGCACCCAGACTCGGAATGAGCAGTTCTTC. It specifies CASTQTRNEQFF.

This clonotype was recorded many times. The CDR3 nucleotides read TGTGCCAGCAGACTACCGGGACAGGGTTTTGGAGATACGCAGTATTTT. Translated, it gives CASRLPGQGFGDTQYF. The V gene is TRBV7-9, the J gene TRBJ2-3, with TRBD1 identical over 9 bases. The CDR3 is 16 residues long. Unmatched junction bases numbered 12, after V lost 6 bases and J lost 5 bases. CDR1 and CDR2 from the germline V gene are SEHNR and FQNEAQ (reference sequence).

This clonotype appeared many times. The V and J genes are TRBV7-6 and TRBJ2-5, with 11 bases identical to TRBD2. From germline, CDR1 is SGHVS and CDR2 FNYEAQ. The CDR3 loop spans 16 amino acids. Unmatched junction bases numbered 2, after V lost 1 base and J lost 1 base. CDR3: CASSLVGLAGQETQYF. CDR3 in DNA: TGTGCCAGCAGCTTAGTCGGACTAGCGGGCCAAGAGACCCAGTACTTC. The full variable domain, rest sourced from reference TRBV7-6 and TRBJ2-5, is GAGVSQSPRYKVTKRGQDVALRCDPISGHVSLYWYRQALGQGPEFLTYFNYEAQQDKSGLPNDRFSAERPEGSISTLTIQRTEQRDSAMYRCASSLVGLAGQETQYFGPGTRLLVL.

This clonotype was counted at least ten times. The chain carries TRBV9 and TRBJ2-7; the match to TRBD1 covers 8 bases. The junction had 6 bases not matched to a gene; V was cut back by 4 bases and J by 0 bases. Germline values: CDR1 SGDLS, CDR2 YYNGEE. The CDR3 totals 15 residues. This CDR3 is CASSPRGQFSYEQYF. CDR3 coding DNA: TGTGCCAGCAGCCCCAGGGGGCAGTTCTCCTACGAGCAGTACTTC.

This clonotype was recorded many times. The chain joins TRBV20-1 to TRBJ2-5; D possibly uses TRBD1 or TRBD2 (6 bases each). Trimming stripped 5 bases from V and 4 bases from J, with 17 bases between. The CDR3 is 14 residues long. Germline loops: CDR1 DFQATT, CDR2 SNEGSKA (reference sequence). CDR3 DNA sequence: TGCAGTGCTCGGGACTTCCAGGGGTCAGAGACCCAGTACTTC. It is translated as CSARDFQGSETQYF.

This clonotype has ten or more counts. The chain uses TRBV5-6 and TRBJ2-7, with 7 bases matching TRBD2. This CDR3 has 15 amino acids. The V segment lost 4 bases and the J segment 4 bases; nucleotides outside the gene matches: 11. The germline V gene encodes CDR1 SGHDT and CDR2 YYEEEE. This CDR3 reads CASSVGGLAAYEQYF. The DNA for the CDR3 is TGTGCCAGCAGCGTGGGAGGGCTAGCGGCTTACGAGCAGTACTTC.